These 15 T cell receptor beta chains were all obtained from the same sample, sequenced in a study of beta chain features in type 1 diabetes. Their antigen targets remain unknown. The entirety of the isolated RNA underwent reverse transcription, so expressed TCRB transcripts were sequenced. Clones were read by immunoSEQ multiplex PCR, and TCRdb kept only the in-frame ones, dropping some. The table lists 300,000 to 400,000 clones, over 9% of them singletons, with roughly 0.54% in the top ten. Study outcomes and limitations: Significant though moderate, a shortening of TCRB CDR3s appeared in all four CD4+ subsets of Type 1 diabetes patients.

Source material: central memory CD4+ T cells from blood. The source is a man under 40 with type 1 diabetes.

This clone occurred a few times. The chain carries TRBV2 and TRBJ2-1, with D tentatively TRBD2 (5 bases). With 6 bases removed from V and 6 bases from J, the gap between germline ends came to 12 bases. CDR1 is SNHLY, CDR2 FYNNEI, per germline. The CDR3 sequence is 13 residues long. In nucleotides, the CDR3 is TGTGCCAGCAGGGGAGACTGGGGCAATGAGCAGTTCTTC. This sequence encodes CASRGDWGNEQFF.

Points on this clone: A much bigger clone sits one base away, suggesting this may be a read error. The same CDR3 can be traced to other DNA sequences in this sample. V gene TRBV7-2 combines with J gene TRBJ2-1, with D maybe TRBD1 (6 bases). The V and J ends lost 5 bases and 4 bases respectively, with 9 bases between them. CDR3 length equals 13 residues. The germline V gene encodes CDR1 SGHTA and CDR2 FQGNSA. DNA of the CDR3: TGTGCCAGCAGCCCCGGACAGTACAATGAGCAGTTCTTC. Translation: CASSPGQYNEQFF.

This clone was recorded a few times. The chain combines TRBV30 with TRBJ2-5; D gene uncertain. V lost 5 bases, J lost 2 bases, and 9 bases lay in between. The length of the CDR3 is 12 residues. CDR1 and CDR2 (germline): GTSNPN, SVGIG (reference sequence). CDR3 protein: CAWGKVQETQYF. The CDR3 DNA is TGTGCCTGGGGGAAAGTACAAGAGACCCAGTACTTC.

CDR3 in amino acids: CASSLGAGGSTDTQYF. Here the CDR3 DNA reads TGTGCCAGCAGCTTAGGAGCGGGAGGCAGCACAGATACGCAGTATTTT. This sequence joins TRBV11-2 and TRBJ2-3, with TRBD2 identical over 9 bases. Trimming at V came to 1 base and at J to 0 bases, leaving 2 bases not matched to a gene. Germline V lookup: CDR1 SGHAT, CDR2 FQNNGV. This CDR3 has 16 residues.

There are many counts of this clone. Here the CDR3 DNA reads TGTGCCAGTGGGGAGGACCGAGACACTGAAGCTTTCTTT. Protein sequence: CASGEDRDTEAFF. The gene calls are TRBV19 and TRBJ1-1, with unresolved D. The CDR3 loop spans 13 amino acids. Trimming pared 8 bases from V and 3 bases from J, leaving 13 bases between. Per the germline V gene, CDR1 is LNHDA and CDR2 is SQIVND (reference sequence).

Worth noting for this clone: The junction departs from germline at one end; a sequencing error may be responsible. The chain combines TRBV7-7 with TRBJ2-2; D is unresolved. The CDR3 contains 14 residues. CDR1 and CDR2 from the germline V gene are SSHAT and FNYEAQ (reference sequence). This CDR3 is CASSLDVNTGELFF. CDR3 sequence (DNA): TGTGCTAGCAGCTTAGACGTCAACACCGGGGAGCTGTTTTTT. Combining the CDR3 with reference TRBV7-7 and TRBJ2-2 gives the whole variable domain GAGVSQSPRYKVTKRGQDVTLRCDPISSHATLYWYQQALGQGPEFLTYFNYEAQPDKSGLPSDRFSAERPEGSISTLTIQRTEQRDSAMYRCASSLDVNTGELFFGEGSRLTVL.

A few counts support this clone. The rearrangement links TRBV7-8 to TRBJ1-2; D uncertain. V was trimmed by 5 bases and J by 0 bases, leaving 10 bases between them. CDR3 length equals 14 residues. Germline CDR1 and CDR2: SGHVS and FQNEAQ. DNA for the CDR3: TGTGCCAGCAGCCGTCCCCCAACTAACTATGGCTACACCTTC. This gives the protein CASSRPPTNYGYTF.

V and J are TRBV10-3 and TRBJ2-3; 10 bases match TRBD1. Trimming took 2 bases from V and 0 from J; bases not matched to a gene: 2. Germline values: CDR1 ENHRY, CDR2 SYGVKD. This CDR3 has 16 residues. DNA for the CDR3: TGTGCCATCAGTGAGCCGGGACAGGGGAGCACAGATACGCAGTATTTT. It codes for CAISEPGQGSTDTQYF.

CDR3 sequence (DNA): TGCAGTGCTATTGTATACGAGCAGTACTTC. Residues: CSAIVYEQYF. The rearrangement links TRBV20-1 to TRBJ2-7; D gene uncertain. The CDR3 contains 10 residues. The V gene lost 4 bases and the J gene lost 4 bases, with 5 bases spanning the gap. CDR1 is DFQATT, CDR2 SNEGSKA, per germline (reference sequence).

This chain connects TRBV7-8 to TRBJ2-1, with a possible D match to TRBD2 (6 bases). CDR3 length: 18 amino acids. The V end lost 6 bases, the J end lost 5 bases, and 26 bases lay between the germline ends. CDR1 and CDR2 (germline): SGHVS, FQNEAQ. CDR3 loop: CASRKIRRSGLQHNEQFF. The CDR3, as DNA: TGTGCCAGCAGAAAAATTCGACGTAGCGGCCTCCAACACAATGAGCAGTTCTTC.

This clone has more than one count but fewer than ten. J is TRBJ2-2 and V is TRBV7-2; D not resolved. V lost 3 bases, J lost 4 bases, and 12 bases lay in between. Germline V gives CDR1 SGHTA, CDR2 FQGNSA. CDR3 length equals 15 residues. The DNA for the CDR3 is TGTGCCAGCAGCTTTATATGGGAATCCACCGGGGAGCTGTTTTTT. This sequence encodes CASSFIWESTGELFF. Combining the CDR3 with reference TRBV7-2 and TRBJ2-2 gives the whole variable domain GAGVSQSPSNKVTEKGKDVELRCDPISGHTALYWYRQSLGQGLEFLIYFQGNSAPDKSGLPSDRFSAERTGGSVSTLTIQRTQQEDSAVYLCASSFIWESTGELFFGEGSRLTVL.

This clone was picked up a small number of times. DNA of the CDR3: TGTGCCAGCAGCCAAGATAACGGAGCGGGAGGGCACGAGACCCAGTACTTC. Encoded protein: CASSQDNGAGGHETQYF. This chain connects TRBV7-2 to TRBJ2-5, with 10 bases fitting TRBD2. Germline assignment: CDR1 SGHTA and CDR2 FQGNSA. The CDR3 has 17 amino acids. V lost 5 bases and J lost 5; bases outside the gene matches: 14.

The V call is TRBV5-8, the J call TRBJ2-7, with 7 bases fitting TRBD1. CDR3 length equals 15 residues. CDR1 is SGHTS, CDR2 YDEGEE, per germline. Trimming removed 3 bases from V and 2 bases from J; junction bases left unmatched: 8. The CDR3 here is CASSYGTVEAYEQYF. As DNA, the CDR3 is TGTGCCAGCAGCTACGGGACAGTCGAAGCCTACGAGCAGTACTTC.

This clone was counted ten times or more. The chain carries TRBV7-2 and TRBJ2-7; 7 nucleotides match TRBD1. The V and J ends lost 5 bases and 0 bases, in that order; junction bases with no gene match: 1. In germline, CDR1 is SGHTA, CDR2 FQGNSA. This CDR3 has 13 amino acids. The CDR3 loop reads CASSGTASYEQYF. The CDR3, as DNA: TGTGCCAGCAGCGGGACAGCCTCCTACGAGCAGTACTTC.

The rearrangement joins TRBV6-5 to TRBJ1-2; D gene ambiguous. Between the trimmed V and J ends, which lost 7 bases and 8 bases, there was a span of 17 bases. The germline gives CDR1 MNHEY, CDR2 SVGAGI. This CDR3 is built from 13 residues. The CDR3 sequence is CASNDIGREGYTF. For the CDR3, the DNA is TGTGCCAGCAACGACATCGGGCGGGAAGGCTACACCTTC.